This TCR beta chain came from a study of blood T cell repertoires in COVID-19. This clone appeared a few times. Authors' methods: Reference gene primer amplification in the assay estimated nucleated cell counts. Profiled with immunoSEQ multiplex PCR; TCRdb holds only in-frame clones, not every one. The DNA gave D and trimming, while V, J and clone size come from that table. The sample consists of around 150,000 clones, more than 85% of them appearing once. It was during active infection that Seattle patients were enrolled and then longitudinally followed. Germline CDR1 reads SGHKS; CDR2 reads YYEKEE (reference sequence). V was clipped by 3 bases and J by 5 bases; unmatched bases: 5. The length of the CDR3 is 14 residues.

The source material was peripheral blood. The chain couples TRBV5-5 to TRBJ2-7; TRBD1 matches at 10 bases. The clonotype was recovered from a woman aged 60 to 75 with COVID-19, enrolled during active disease. The CDR3 region is CASSYRDRGHEQYF. CDR3 DNA sequence: TGTGCCAGCAGCTACCGGGACAGGGGCCACGAGCAGTACTTC.